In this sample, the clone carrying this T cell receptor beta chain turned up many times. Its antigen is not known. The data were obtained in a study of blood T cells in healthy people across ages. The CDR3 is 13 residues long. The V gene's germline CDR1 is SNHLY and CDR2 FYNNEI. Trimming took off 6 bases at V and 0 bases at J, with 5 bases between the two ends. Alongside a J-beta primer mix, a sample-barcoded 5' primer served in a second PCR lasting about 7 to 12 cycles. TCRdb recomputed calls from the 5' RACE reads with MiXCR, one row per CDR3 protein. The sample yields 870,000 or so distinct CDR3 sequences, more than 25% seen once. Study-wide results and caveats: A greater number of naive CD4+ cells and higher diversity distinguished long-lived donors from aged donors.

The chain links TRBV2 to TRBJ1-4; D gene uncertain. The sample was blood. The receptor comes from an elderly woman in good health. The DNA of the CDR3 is TGTGCCAGCAGACGGGCAACTAATGAAAAACTGTTTTTT. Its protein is CASRRATNEKLFF.